One sample yielded the 27 T cell receptor beta chains listed below, sequenced in a study of graft-versus-host responses after intestinal transplantation. Some clones are missing from TCRdb's copy, which holds only in-frame ones; the method was immunoSEQ multiplex PCR. The table includes under 50,000 clones, over 85% detected once. The sequencing used PBMCs, collected nearly 750 days after intestinal transplantation. These receptors all come from a human patient who received an intestinal transplant, so some T cells may come from the graft donor.

This chain links TRBV5-4 with TRBJ2-7; no reliable D call. V lost 2 bases and J 6 bases, leaving 21 bases between the germline ends. The CDR3 is 16 residues long. Germline lookup yields CDR1 SGHNT and CDR2 YYREEE (reference sequence). The CDR3 sequence is CASSFLYDTRVGEQYF. The CDR3 nucleotides read TGTGCCAGCAGCTTTCTATATGACACCCGCGTTGGCGAGCAGTACTTC.

The chain joins TRBV27 to TRBJ1-1; D remains unclear. The V end lost 5 bases, the J end lost 0 bases, and 13 bases lay between the germline ends. The V gene's germline CDR1 is MNHEY and CDR2 SMNVEV (reference sequence). CDR3 size: 15 residues. The CDR3 DNA sequence: TGTGCCAGCAGTCCACTCACAGCCCTGAACACTGAAGCTTTCTTT. Its translation is CASSPLTALNTEAFF.

The chain is built from TRBV7-6 and TRBJ2-3; unclear D gene. The CDR3 is 15 residues long. V was trimmed by 11 bases and J by 2 bases, leaving 20 bases between them. Germline-derived CDR1 and CDR2 are SGHVS and FNYEAQ. CDR3 amino acids: CAASDLGRTTDTQYF. CDR3 bases: TGTGCCGCCTCCGACCTCGGACGGACCACAGATACGCAGTATTTT.

The rearrangement links TRBV7-3 to TRBJ2-1; 7 bases map to TRBD1. Trimming removed 4 bases from V and 6 bases from J; junction bases left unmatched: 6. The germline V gene has CDR1 SGHTA and CDR2 FQGTGA. The CDR3 spans 14 residues. The CDR3 reads CASSSTHRGNEQFF. DNA of the CDR3: TGTGCCAGCAGCTCGACCCACAGGGGCAATGAGCAGTTCTTC.

The chain is built from TRBV27 and TRBJ2-1; 9 bases agree with TRBD2. The germline V gene has CDR1 MNHEY and CDR2 SMNVEV (reference sequence). This CDR3 contains 15 residues. Unmatched junction bases numbered 3, after V lost 6 bases and J lost 0 bases. In DNA, the CDR3 is TGTGCCAGCAGCCTTAGCGGGAGCTCCTACAATGAGCAGTTCTTC. This sequence encodes CASSLSGSSYNEQFF.

The genes are TRBV4-2 and TRBJ1-5; TRBD1 aligns across 7 bases. The CDR3 is made up of 16 amino acids. In germline, CDR1 is LGHNA, CDR2 YNFKEQ. The V and J ends lost 1 base and 1 base, in that order; junction bases with no gene match: 4. CDR3 residues: CASSQGGTESNQPQHF. The CDR3 DNA sequence: TGTGCCAGCAGCCAAGGTGGGACAGAGAGCAATCAGCCCCAGCATTTT.

The chain combines TRBV5-4 with TRBJ2-7, with D perhaps matching TRBD2 (7 bases). The CDR3 runs to 16 residues. V was clipped by 4 bases and J by 5 bases, with 22 bases between them. CDR1 and CDR2 (germline): SGHNT, YYREEE (reference sequence). The CDR3 DNA follows: TGTGCCAGCAGCCAAGGGGGGGCAGCCCTCCTTGACGAGCAGTACTTC. Translation gives CASSQGGAALLDEQYF.

The V gene is TRBV5-6, the J gene TRBJ2-1; 7 nucleotides line up with TRBD2. The V segment lost 8 bases and the J segment 5 bases; nucleotides outside the gene matches: 16. Germline V CDR1 and CDR2: SGHDT, YYEEEE. CDR3 size: 16 residues. The CDR3 region has the DNA TGTGCCAGTAACCCCCTTGGGCTAGCGGCCGACAATGAGCAGTTCTTC. This gives the protein CASNPLGLAADNEQFF.

This clone has a single count. The genes are TRBV5-4 and TRBJ2-1; D unclear. With 4 bases removed from V and 7 bases from J, the gap between germline ends came to 9 bases. Per germline, CDR1 SGHNT and CDR2 YYREEE (reference sequence). This CDR3 region has 12 residues. CDR3 amino acids: CASSQFGNEQFF. Here the CDR3 DNA reads TGTGCCAGCAGCCAATTTGGGAATGAGCAGTTCTTC.

The V call is TRBV30, the J call TRBJ2-2; tentatively, D is TRBD2 (5 bases). CDR1 and CDR2 (germline): GTSNPN, SVGIG (reference sequence). CDR3 length: 15 residues. V was cut by 3 bases and J by 8 bases, with 19 bases left in between. In DNA form, the CDR3 reads TGTGCCTGGAGCCCTAGCCTCCGGGATTCTGGGGAGCTGTTTTTT. Amino acids: CAWSPSLRDSGELFF.

This chain joins TRBV7-2 and TRBJ2-7, with D hard to call. Germline V gene sequence: CDR1 SGHTA, CDR2 FQGNSA. Trimming pared 5 bases from V and 2 bases from J, leaving 4 bases between. The CDR3 length is 11 residues. CDR3 sequence reads: CASSPAYEQYF. DNA of the CDR3: TGTGCCAGCAGCCCCGCCTACGAGCAGTACTTC.

The V gene is TRBV11-2, the J gene TRBJ2-7, with 9 bases identical to TRBD2. Germline loops: CDR1 SGHAT, CDR2 FQNNGV. CDR3 length: 16 residues. With V trimmed by 5 bases and J by 5 bases, 13 bases remained unmatched. For the CDR3, the DNA is TGTGCCAGCAGCCAAGACGCGGGAGGGCCGGCGGACGAGCAGTACTTC. Translation gives CASSQDAGGPADEQYF.

This clone occurred once. The rearrangement joins TRBV4-1 to TRBJ1-2; no firm D call. The germline CDR1 and CDR2 sequences are MGHRA and YSYEKL. V was clipped by 1 base and J by 8 bases, with 14 bases between them. The CDR3 sequence is 14 residues long. The CDR3 region has the DNA TGCGCCAGCAGCCAAGTTGGGATGGTCCAGGGCTACACCTTC. Its protein product is CASSQVGMVQGYTF.

The chain carries TRBV9 and TRBJ2-1; 7 bases align to TRBD1. Germline V gives CDR1 SGDLS, CDR2 YYNGEE. V gave up 0 bases and J gave up 0 bases; unmatched junction bases: 0. The CDR3 consists of 15 residues. CDR3 DNA: TGTGCCAGCAGCGTAGAGGGGGCCTCCTACAATGAGCAGTTCTTC. It encodes CASSVEGASYNEQFF.

V usage is TRBV7-9 and J usage is TRBJ2-7, with unresolved D. Trimming removed 5 bases at V and 4 bases at J, with 12 bases between. The CDR3 sequence is 13 residues long. CDR1 is SEHNR and CDR2 is FQNEAQ in the germline V gene (reference sequence). Here the CDR3 reads CASSPRTEYEQYF. The CDR3 nucleotides read TGTGCCAGCAGCCCCCGGACGGAATACGAGCAGTACTTC.

The chain employs TRBV6-5 and TRBJ2-1; D remains unclear. The CDR3 sequence is 15 residues long. Germline lookup yields CDR1 MNHEY and CDR2 SVGAGI. V lost 4 bases and J lost 4, with 14 bases in between. The CDR3: CASSFIPPSYNEQFF. DNA of the CDR3: TGTGCCAGCAGTTTCATCCCGCCCAGTTACAATGAGCAGTTCTTC.

J is TRBJ2-3 and V is TRBV6-5; 10 bases are shared with TRBD2. V dropped 5 bases and J dropped 3; count of bases not matched to a gene: 2. Looked up from germline, CDR1 is MNHEY and CDR2 is SVGAGI. This CDR3 region has 14 residues. The CDR3: CASSAGLATDTQYF. For the CDR3, the DNA is TGTGCCAGCAGTGCGGGACTAGCGACAGATACGCAGTATTTT.

The V and J genes are TRBV27 and TRBJ1-5; no reliable D call. Germline V lookup: CDR1 MNHEY, CDR2 SMNVEV (reference sequence). V was clipped by 6 bases and J by 3 bases, with 12 bases between them. This CDR3 contains 14 residues. The CDR3 DNA reads TGTGCCAGCAGCCGAGGAGACACCAATCAGCCCCAGCATTTT. Translated: CASSRGDTNQPQHF.

The chain combines TRBV15 with TRBJ2-6, with 10 positions matching TRBD2. Germline values: CDR1 LNHNV, CDR2 YYDKDF (reference sequence). V was clipped by 0 bases and J by 0 bases; unmatched bases: 5. The CDR3 is made up of 19 amino acids. The CDR3 here is CATSRDYASGSSGANVLTF. CDR3 bases: TGTGCCACCAGCAGAGATTACGCTAGCGGGAGCTCTGGGGCCAACGTCCTGACTTTC.

This clone was detected once. The genes are TRBV5-1 and TRBJ2-5; D gene ambiguous. The CDR3 length is 14 residues. Germline values: CDR1 SGHRS, CDR2 YFSETQ. Trimming took off 0 bases at V and 5 bases at J, with 11 bases between the two ends. The CDR3 spells CASSLGGPLETQYF. DNA for the CDR3: TGCGCCAGCAGCTTGGGCGGTCCCCTGGAGACCCAGTACTTC.

In nucleotides, the CDR3 is TGTGCCAGCAGCTTTAATTATAAGCGGGAGTCTGCTTTCAATGAGCAGTTCTTC. Translated: CASSFNYKRESAFNEQFF. The chain recombines TRBV7-9 with TRBJ2-1; TRBD2 agrees at 8 bases. In germline, CDR1 is SEHNR, CDR2 FQNEAQ (reference sequence). There are 18 residues in the CDR3. The junction had 16 bases not matched to a gene; V was cut back by 3 bases and J by 6 bases.

V is TRBV18 and J is TRBJ2-3; D not certain. Germline V CDR1 and CDR2: KGHSH, LQKENI. The V gene lost 2 bases and the J gene lost 4 bases, with 19 bases spanning the gap. The CDR3 is made up of 17 amino acids. CDR3 protein: CASSPENLGLGADTQYF. The CDR3, as DNA: TGTGCCAGCTCACCAGAGAATCTGGGCCTTGGGGCAGATACGCAGTATTTT.

The chain links TRBV5-1 to TRBJ1-6; D perhaps matches TRBD1 (6 bases). Germline V gene data show CDR1 as SGHRS and CDR2 as YFSETQ. V lost 3 bases and J 5 bases, leaving 15 bases between the germline ends. The CDR3 covers 16 residues. CDR3 bases: TGCGCCAGCAGCTCCCTTATAGGGGGGAATAATTCACCCCTCCACTTT. Protein: CASSSLIGGNNSPLHF.

The chain couples TRBV6-5 to TRBJ2-1; D is perhaps TRBD2 (6 bases). CDR1 and CDR2 (germline): MNHEY, SVGAGI. The CDR3 runs 14 residues. V lost 2 bases and J 9 bases, leaving 14 bases between the germline ends. CDR3: CASSYRAEGGEQFF. Here the CDR3 DNA reads TGTGCCAGCAGTTACCGGGCGGAGGGAGGTGAGCAGTTCTTC.

The chain carries TRBV9 and TRBJ2-1; TRBD2 aligns across 8 bases. V dropped 1 base and J dropped 5; count of bases not matched to a gene: 5. The germline gives CDR1 SGDLS, CDR2 YYNGEE. The CDR3 covers 15 residues. The CDR3 nucleotides read TGTGCCAGCAGCGTACAGGTAGCGGGGAACAATGAGCAGTTCTTC. Amino acid sequence: CASSVQVAGNNEQFF.

V is TRBV5-1 and J is TRBJ2-5; no definite D call. V shed 4 bases and J shed 5 bases, with 9 bases lying between them. The CDR3 is 12 residues long. CDR1 SGHRS and CDR2 YFSETQ come from the germline V gene. CDR3 nucleotide sequence: TGCGCCAGCAGCATTTCGGAGGAGACCCAGTACTTC. Protein: CASSISEETQYF.

The chain couples TRBV4-2 to TRBJ2-7; TRBD1 matches 10 bases. With V trimmed by 0 bases and J by 4 bases, 6 bases remained unmatched. The CDR3 runs to 16 residues. From germline, CDR1 is LGHNA and CDR2 YNFKEQ. This chain's CDR3 is CASSQEGGQGRYEQYF. The DNA of the CDR3 is TGTGCCAGCAGCCAAGAAGGGGGACAGGGGCGATACGAGCAGTACTTC.